Listed below are T cell receptor beta chains from one sample, sequenced in a study of blood T cell repertoires in COVID-19. TCRdb's copy holds only in-frame clones and misses some; the assay was immunoSEQ multiplex PCR. The top ten clones hold roughly 1.2% of a sample with 350,000 to 400,000 clones, 70% to 90% of them seen once. The sequencing input was PBMCs or T cells enriched from blood (not recorded which). Receptors were obtained from a woman under 30 who had recovered from COVID-19. Both conserved end residues are part of each CDR3.

J,length,V,CDR3
TRBJ2-1,14,TRBV29-1,CSVEIASSYNEQFF
TRBJ1-6,17,TRBV3-1/TRBV3-2,CASSQVLANSYNSPLHF
TRBJ2-7,15,TRBV30,CAWTHKRGGSYEQYF
TRBJ2-3,13,TRBV3-1/TRBV3-2,CASSQAGADTQYF
TRBJ1-2,14,TRBV28,CASKGQQGNYGYTF
TRBJ2-2,16,TRBV19,CASTKQGQGNTGELFF
TRBJ1-1,13,TRBV10-1,CASRLELNTEAFF
TRBJ1-2,16,TRBV11-2,CASSLRGNQPLYGYTF
TRBJ2-3,11,TRBV28,CASSLRDTQYF
TRBJ1-5,12,TRBV30,CAWTVPGGPQHF
TRBJ1-1,15,TRBV7-9,CASSLWVGAVTEAFF
TRBJ1-3,14,TRBV13,CASSLQGSGNTIYF
TRBJ2-5,14,TRBV9,CASSAPTVEETQYF
TRBJ2-3,16,TRBV19,CASSLGREVSTDTQYF
TRBJ2-7,14,TRBV28,CASSLPSASYEQYF
TRBJ1-3,15,TRBV7-9,CASIRAGNGGNTIYF
TRBJ1-2,16,TRBV18,CASSPGSRQRPYGYTF
TRBJ2-5,13,TRBV7-2,CASSVGELETQYF
TRBJ1-1,13,TRBV18,CASSPIRDTEAFF
TRBJ2-3,19,TRBV6-2/TRBV6-3,CASSYSVQRGGISTDTQYF
TRBJ2-5,16,TRBV7-2,CASSLSGGIPGETQYF
TRBJ1-1,16,TRBV11-2,CASSPRRFAEGWEAFF
TRBJ2-3,14,TRBV27,CASSVQGYTDTQYF
TRBJ1-2,14,TRBV10-3,CAISDRDRGGGYTF
TRBJ1-6,14,TRBV6-1,CASSERYSSSPLHF
TRBJ2-1,19,TRBV14,CASSQDGASGGFSYNEQFF
TRBJ1-2,15,TRBV18,CASSPPAGVSYGYTF
TRBJ1-2,15,TRBV7-2,CASSLAIQSGYGYTF
TRBJ1-4,12,TRBV10-3,CAISSTGQELFF
TRBJ1-2,14,TRBV12-5,CASGLGTGVGGYTF
TRBJ1-2,13,TRBV5-5,CASSQDRFPGYTF
TRBJ2-3,17,TRBV27,CASSFLTGRSSTDTQYF
TRBJ1-4,15,TRBV6-5,CASNRQGATNEKLFF
TRBJ1-6,19,TRBV2,CASSEAVEPGRERNSPLHF
TRBJ1-2,15,TRBV7-3,CASSLTAGVAYGYTF
TRBJ1-2,14,TRBV6-5,CASTRTGGSGGYTF
TRBJ2-7,15,TRBV7-2,CASSVDRGLGYEQYF
TRBJ1-5,16,TRBV15,CATSRRPGEGNQPQHF
TRBJ2-7,15,TRBV19,CASSTGQALPYEQYF
TRBJ2-1,12,TRBV28,CASSLTRNEQFF
TRBJ1-1,12,TRBV27,CAILTADSEAFF
TRBJ2-1,13,TRBV6-6,CASTMSSYNEQFF
TRBJ1-5,15,TRBV19,CASTDRGHRNQPQHF
TRBJ1-1,14,TRBV2,CASSLQGEGTEAFF
TRBJ2-6,17,TRBV5-1,CASSLSRVISGANVLTF
TRBJ1-4,14,TRBV5-6,CASSAGSTNEKLFF
TRBJ2-2,17,TRBV10-1,CASSDQGTSGGTGELFF
TRBJ1-6,14,TRBV6-5,CASSFTGGDSPLHF
TRBJ1-5,13,TRBV12-3/TRBV12-4,CASSLGVNQPQHF
TRBJ2-3,18,TRBV9,CASSSVLRDKYYTDTQYF
TRBJ1-4,16,TRBV5-5,CASSFTGVSTNEKLFF
TRBJ2-3,17,TRBV6-2/TRBV6-3,CASSYVLQGMSTDTQYF
TRBJ1-2,13,TRBV5-1,CASRLLDSYGYTF
TRBJ1-6,18,TRBV7-9,CASSLDDFGTEDNSPLHF